These 7 T cell receptor beta chains originate from one sample sequenced in a study of T cells in Graves' hyperthyroidism and ophthalmopathy. Amplified TCR beta CDR3 regions derived from RNA transcripts. HTBI primers were used for first-round RT-PCR of the TCR CDR3. Using its own MiXCR run on the multiplex PCR reads, TCRdb lists one record per CDR3 protein. The sample records about 280,000 distinct CDR3 sequences, about 25% being singletons. What was sequenced was blood. The receptors here all came from a man aged 40-49 years with Graves' hyperthyroidism that later progressed to Graves' ophthalmopathy.

In DNA form, the CDR3 reads TGTGCCAGCAGCAGATGGACAGGTGGGAGCGGGGGGAACACTGAAGCTTTCTTT. Its translation: CASSRWTGGSGGNTEAFF. The chain carries TRBV11-2 and TRBJ1-1; 7 nucleotides align to TRBD1. The CDR3 sequence is 18 residues long. The trim removed 5 bases at V and 1 base at J, leaving 16 bases unmatched. CDR1 is SGHAT, CDR2 FQNNGV, per germline.

This clonotype turned up a few times. V usage is TRBV12-3 or TRBV12-4 and J usage is TRBJ2-2; D is uncertain. Trimming removed 8 bases at V and 1 base at J, with 8 bases between. CDR3 size: 13 residues. DNA for the CDR3: TGTGCCAGCGTTTCCGGGAACACCGGGGAGCTGTTTTTT. This codes for CASVSGNTGELFF.

This clonotype was counted at least ten times. The CDR3 DNA reads TGTGCCAGCAGTTACTTGGGAACCAGCGCGGGGGAGCTGTTTTTT. It specifies CASSYLGTSAGELFF. The chain is built from TRBV6-5 and TRBJ2-2; no definite D call. The V end was cut by 1 base, the J end by 8 bases, with 14 bases between. The CDR3 is 15 residues long. Germline V gene lookup returns CDR1 MNHEY and CDR2 SVGAGI.

The rearrangement uses TRBV6-2 or TRBV6-3 and TRBJ2-2; possible D gene TRBD2, 6 bases. Between the trimmed V and J ends, which lost 8 bases and 4 bases, there was a span of 14 bases. The CDR3 length is 14 residues. Germline CDR1 MNHEY, CDR2 SVGEGT. CDR3 DNA sequence: TGTGCCAGCCTCTACGCGGGGCTCACCGGGGAGCTGTTTTTT. It codes for CASLYAGLTGELFF.

The table lists this clonotype with many counts. The junction and the germline gene differ at one end; a read error may be behind it. The V gene is TRBV27, the J gene TRBJ2-2; D is possibly TRBD2 (5 bases). CDR3 length equals 15 residues. Germline V gene lookup returns CDR1 MNHEY and CDR2 SMNVEV (reference sequence). CDR3 region: CASSRMRVDTEELFF. In DNA form, the CDR3 reads TGTGCCAGCAGTAGAATGAGGGTTGACACCGAGGAGCTGTTTTTT.

The table lists this clonotype with many counts. The CDR3 DNA is TGCAGCGTTGACAGGGGGAGGGAGACCCAGTACTTC. The encoded protein is CSVDRGRETQYF. The V and J genes are TRBV29-1 and TRBJ2-5; tentative D call: TRBD1 (7 bases). V lost 3 bases to trimming and J lost 5 bases, with 10 bases between them. CDR3 length: 12 amino acids. Germline V gene sequence: CDR1 SQVTM, CDR2 ANQGSEA.

Many counts were recorded for this clonotype. The V and J genes are TRBV7-8 and TRBJ2-5, with D possibly matching TRBD1 (6 bases). There are 14 residues in the CDR3. Looked up from germline, CDR1 is SGHVS and CDR2 is FQNEAQ. Trimming removed 4 bases at V and 3 bases at J, with 12 bases between. CDR3 amino acids: CASSSRGVEETQYF. The CDR3, as DNA: TGTGCCAGCAGCTCCAGGGGTGTTGAAGAGACCCAGTACTTC.